This entry lists 32 T cell receptor beta chains sequenced from one sample in a study of neurological immune-mediated disorders. From the 5' RACE reads, TCRdb called clonotypes with MiXCR, one entry per CDR3 protein. The table includes around 79,000 distinct CDR3 sequences, 11% to 15% detected once. Material for sequencing was PBMCs. These receptors were collected from a woman in her fifties or sixties in good health.

This clonotype has ten or more counts. The rearrangement uses TRBV5-1 and TRBJ1-2, with 9 bases fitting TRBD1. The germline CDR1 and CDR2 sequences are SGHRS and YFSETQ. The J segment lost 7 bases and the V segment lost 4 bases, leaving 17 bases of the junction unmatched. The CDR3 runs to 17 residues. The CDR3 loop reads CASSPGISGTGSGGYTF. The CDR3 nucleotides read TGCGCCAGCAGCCCTGGGATTTCCGGGACAGGGAGTGGTGGCTACACCTTC.

The chain joins TRBV24-1 to TRBJ2-5; 7 nucleotides match TRBD1. J lost 1 base, V lost 4 bases, and 14 bases had no gene match. The CDR3 sequence is 18 residues long. CDR1 KGHDR and CDR2 SFDVKD come from the germline V gene. The CDR3 DNA reads as TGTGCCACCAGTGACCCCAGCGAATGGACAGGTATCCAAGAGACCCAGTACTTC. Its protein product is CATSDPSEWTGIQETQYF.

This clonotype was recorded once. It may be a read error: a sequence one base away is much more abundant. The V and J genes are TRBV7-2 and TRBJ2-2; D is possibly TRBD2 (5 bases). The length of the CDR3 is 16 residues. Germline CDR1 is SGHTA and CDR2 is FQGNSA. CDR3 loop: CASSFRGMLGSGEMFF. Here the CDR3 DNA reads TGTGCCAGCAGCTTTCGAGGGATGCTTGGTTCCGGGGAGATGTTTTTT.

In this sample, this clonotype turned up many times. This rearrangement joins TRBV5-1 to TRBJ2-1, with 11 bases lining up with TRBD1. The CDR3 contains 17 residues. Germline V CDR1 and CDR2: SGHRS, YFSETQ. The V segment lost 4 bases and the J segment 1 base; nucleotides outside the gene matches: 7. CDR3 amino acids: CASSGRDRGVSYNEQFF. For the CDR3, the DNA is TGCGCCAGCAGCGGCCGGGACAGGGGGGTTTCCTACAATGAGCAGTTCTTC.

Details on this clonotype: At one end the junction does not follow the germline gene, possibly because of a read error. The genes are TRBV12-3 or TRBV12-4 and TRBJ2-7; D might be TRBD1 (5 bases). CDR3 length equals 13 residues. As DNA, the CDR3 is TGTGCCAACAGTTTGGGGCAATCCTACGAGCAGTACTTC. Translating gives CANSLGQSYEQYF.

This clonotype was seen a few times. The chain carries TRBV20-1 and TRBJ2-1; TRBD2 agrees at 7 bases. Germline V CDR1 and CDR2: DFQATT, SNEGSKA (reference sequence). This CDR3 contains 14 residues. The CDR3 spells CSAPRLASYNEQFF. CDR3 sequence (DNA): TGCAGCGCCCCACGACTAGCCTCCTACAATGAGCAGTTCTTC.

This clonotype has ten or more counts. The chain links TRBV5-4 to TRBJ2-1, with D possibly being TRBD2 (6 bases). Germline values: CDR1 SGHNT, CDR2 YYREEE (reference sequence). V was trimmed by 3 bases and J by 8 bases, leaving 21 bases between them. The CDR3 runs to 16 residues. The CDR3 loop reads CASSSPWRGGMDEQFF. CDR3 DNA: TGTGCCAGCAGCTCACCATGGCGGGGCGGTATGGATGAGCAGTTCTTC.

This clonotype was seen repeatedly, ten times or more. This chain uses TRBV7-2 with TRBJ1-2, with a possible D match to TRBD1 (5 bases). The V end was cut by 6 bases, the J end by 4 bases, with 15 bases between. This CDR3 contains 14 residues. Germline loops: CDR1 SGHTA, CDR2 FQGNSA. CDR3 residues: CASRDVRGVYGYTF. CDR3 in DNA: TGTGCCAGCAGGGACGTTCGGGGCGTCTATGGCTACACCTTC.

This clonotype has a count of ten or more. This chain connects TRBV28 to TRBJ1-2; 7 bases match TRBD1. Per the germline V gene, CDR1 is MDHEN and CDR2 is SYDVKM. This CDR3 is 17 amino acids long. The trim removed 0 bases at V and 1 base at J, leaving 8 bases unmatched. DNA of the CDR3: TGTGCCAGCAGTTTATGGAAGGACAGGAGATTTAACTATGGCTACACCTTC. Its protein is CASSLWKDRRFNYGYTF.

This clonotype has a count of ten or more. V usage is TRBV6-5 and J usage is TRBJ1-5, with a tentative D call TRBD1 (5 bases). Germline CDR1 MNHEY, CDR2 SVGAGI. Between the trimmed V and J ends, which lost 7 bases and 7 bases, there was a span of 14 bases. This CDR3 comprises 13 residues. CDR3 residues: CASTTGGGQPQHF. DNA of the CDR3: TGTGCCAGCACCACCGGGGGGGGACAGCCCCAGCATTTT.

For this clonotype: The junction departs from the called germline gene at one end, perhaps through a read error. The chain joins TRBV5-1 to TRBJ2-1; TRBD1 might be the D (5 bases). This CDR3 contains 14 residues. The germline V gene has CDR1 SGHRS and CDR2 YFSETQ. DNA for the CDR3: TGTGCCAGCAGCTTCGGCCAGGGCTACAATGAGCAGTTCTTC. Protein: CASSFGQGYNEQFF.

The chain joins TRBV7-8 to TRBJ2-1; D is unresolved. The CDR3 has 14 residues. The V gene's germline CDR1 is SGHVS and CDR2 FQNEAQ. V lost 2 bases to trimming and J lost 3 bases, with 8 bases between them. The chain's CDR3 is CASSLSGGYNEQFF. In nucleotides, the CDR3 is TGTGCCAGCAGCTTATCAGGCGGCTACAATGAGCAGTTCTTC. Together with reference TRBV7-8 and TRBJ2-1, the CDR3 gives the full variable domain: GAGVSQSPRYKVAKRGQDVALRCDPISGHVSLFWYQQALGQGPEFLTYFQNEAQLDKSGLPSDRFFAERPEGSVSTLKIQRTQQEDSAVYLCASSLSGGYNEQFFGPGTRLTVL.

The rearrangement joins TRBV6-6 to TRBJ1-6, with 8 bases lining up with TRBD1. This CDR3 has 18 residues. Looked up from germline, CDR1 is MNHNY and CDR2 is SVGAGI (reference sequence). V lost 1 base, J lost 5 bases, and 10 bases stayed unmatched. The CDR3 protein is CASSYLTSAGGHNSPLHF. The CDR3 coding sequence is TGTGCCAGCAGTTACTTGACATCTGCAGGGGGCCATAATTCACCCCTCCACTTT.

This clonotype was seen ten or more times. The chain combines TRBV7-8 with TRBJ2-1, with 7 bases matching TRBD1. Germline CDR1 is SGHVS and CDR2 is FQNEAQ. CDR3 length equals 16 residues. V shed 2 bases and J 8 bases; nucleotides not matched to a gene: 12. The CDR3 DNA sequence: TGTGCCAGCAGCTTAAGGGACAGATATCTTCGGGATGAGCAGTTCTTC. Its translation: CASSLRDRYLRDEQFF.

At least ten counts were recorded for this clonotype. V and J are TRBV5-1 and TRBJ2-6, with 8 bases matching TRBD1. J gave up 2 bases and V 4 bases, and 2 bases lay outside the gene matches. CDR1 is SGHRS, CDR2 YFSETQ, per germline. The CDR3 is made up of 15 amino acids. The chain's CDR3 is CASSQGAAGANVLTF. In DNA form, the CDR3 reads TGCGCCAGCAGCCAGGGGGCTGCTGGGGCCAACGTCCTGACTTTC.

This clonotype was seen ten or more times. The chain employs TRBV28 and TRBJ2-7; D is possibly TRBD1 (7 bases). The CDR3 spans 13 residues. CDR1 and CDR2 from the germline V gene are MDHEN and SYDVKM. The ends were cut back, 2 bases at V and 6 bases at J, with 11 bases in the middle. The CDR3 DNA sequence: TGTGCCAGCAGTTTAGACCAGGGGGGCGAGCAGTACTTC. It yields the protein CASSLDQGGEQYF. The full variable domain, rest sourced from reference TRBV28 and TRBJ2-7, is DVKVTQSSRYLVKRTGEKVFLECVQDMDHENMFWYRQDPGLGLRLIYFSYDVKMKEKGDIPEGYSVSREKKERFSLILESASTNQTSMYLCASSLDQGGEQYFGPGTRLTVT.

This clonotype was found many times. DNA of the CDR3: TGTGCCAGCAGCCAAACCACTAGCGGGAGGGTTAATGAGCAGTTCTTC. Translating gives CASSQTTSGRVNEQFF. The chain couples TRBV4-2 to TRBJ2-1, with 13 bases fitting TRBD2. The CDR3 runs to 16 residues. Trimming took 2 bases from V and 7 from J; bases not matched to a gene: 5. Looked up from germline, CDR1 is LGHNA and CDR2 is YNFKEQ.

To note about this clonotype: A much larger clone sits a single nucleotide away, making a read error possible. The CDR3 coding sequence is TGTGCCAACAGCTCCGTTTTGTTAGGGCAGCAGCCCCAGCATTTT. Amino acids: CANSSVLLGQQPQHF. The V gene is TRBV7-2, the J gene TRBJ1-5; D is uncertain. Germline CDR1 SGHTA, CDR2 FQGNSA. The CDR3 is 15 amino acids.

This clonotype was recorded many times. The chain has TRBV7-9 and TRBJ2-5; D may be TRBD1 or TRBD2 (5 bases each). CDR3 length: 14 amino acids. Germline loops: CDR1 SEHNR, CDR2 FQNEAQ (reference sequence). V lost 5 bases and J 4 bases, leaving 14 bases between the germline ends. This chain's CDR3 is CASSGARGTETQYF. In DNA, the CDR3 is TGTGCCAGCAGCGGAGCTCGGGGCACAGAGACCCAGTACTTC. The full variable domain, completed using reference TRBV7-9 and TRBJ2-5, is DTGVSQNPRHKITKRGQNVTFRCDPISEHNRLYWYRQTLGQGPEFLTYFQNEAQLEKSRLLSDRFSAERPKGSFSTLEIQRTEQGDSAMYLCASSGARGTETQYFGPGTRLLVL.

This clonotype was detected many times. The genes are TRBV6-5 and TRBJ2-1; D call uncertain. Germline V gene lookup returns CDR1 MNHEY and CDR2 SVGAGI. CDR3 size: 15 residues. Trimming pared 2 bases from V and 4 bases from J, leaving 12 bases between. The CDR3 region is CASSYDGGPYNEQFF. CDR3 DNA sequence: TGTGCCAGCAGTTACGACGGCGGCCCATACAATGAGCAGTTCTTC.

This clonotype was counted many times. The gene calls are TRBV6-1 and TRBJ2-3, with TRBD1 identical over 8 bases. The CDR3 sequence is 14 residues long. Germline assignment: CDR1 MNHNS and CDR2 SASEGT. The ends lost 6 bases at V and 4 bases at J; junction bases unmatched: 6. The CDR3 nucleotides read TGTGCCAGCAGACCGGACAGGGTTTCAGATACGCAGTATTTT. Protein sequence: CASRPDRVSDTQYF.

In this sample, this clonotype turned up many times. The chain carries TRBV11-2 and TRBJ2-3; D gene unclear. V lost 1 base and J 2 bases, leaving 10 bases between the germline ends. The germline V gene has CDR1 SGHAT and CDR2 FQNNGV. CDR3 length: 15 amino acids. The CDR3 loop is CASSLVASDTDTQYF. CDR3 DNA: TGTGCCAGCAGCTTAGTAGCCTCCGACACAGATACGCAGTATTTT.

At least ten counts were recorded for this clonotype. For the CDR3, the DNA is TGCGCCAGCAGCCTTAGGACTAGCGGGGACACCTACGAGCAGTACTTC. This codes for CASSLRTSGDTYEQYF. This sequence joins TRBV5-1 and TRBJ2-7; TRBD2 aligns across 12 bases. The CDR3 length is 16 residues. Germline V gene sequence: CDR1 SGHRS, CDR2 YFSETQ. Unmatched junction bases numbered 7, after V lost 4 bases and J lost 2 bases.

This clonotype has at least ten counts. This chain joins TRBV5-1 and TRBJ2-2; TRBD2 aligns across 7 bases. The CDR3 is made up of 14 amino acids. Germline-derived CDR1 and CDR2 are SGHRS and YFSETQ. After removal of 7 bases from V and 1 base from J, the junction contained 4 bases not matched to a gene. Here the CDR3 reads CASRPGGNTGELFF. The CDR3 nucleotides are TGCGCCAGCCGTCCGGGGGGGAACACCGGGGAGCTGTTTTTT.

The table lists this clonotype with many counts. The chain carries TRBV5-6 and TRBJ2-1; D is possibly TRBD2 (5 bases). Germline CDR1 and CDR2: SGHDT and YYEEEE. V was shortened by 2 bases and J by 11 bases, with 11 bases between the two germline ends. This CDR3 has 12 amino acids. In nucleotides, the CDR3 is TGTGCCAGCAGCTTTTCAACGGGGAAGCAGTTCTTC. Its translation is CASSFSTGKQFF.

This clonotype has ten or more counts. The CDR3 region is CACRPLVPDTQYF. The CDR3 nucleotides are TGCGCCTGCCGCCCGCTAGTGCCAGATACGCAGTATTTT. The chain uses TRBV5-1 and TRBJ2-3; no definite D call. The V gene's germline CDR1 is SGHRS and CDR2 YFSETQ. CDR3 length: 13 amino acids. The V end lost 10 bases, the J end lost 4 bases, and 16 bases lay between the germline ends.

The count of this clonotype is one. The chain is built from TRBV27 and TRBJ2-7; 12 bases are a match to TRBD2. The trim removed 8 bases at V and 2 bases at J, leaving 10 bases unmatched. There are 16 residues in the CDR3. CDR1 is MNHEY and CDR2 is SMNVEV in the germline V gene (reference sequence). The DNA for the CDR3 is TGTGCCAGCTCCTACCAGAGACTAGCGGGAGCCTACGAGCAGTACTTC. Amino acids: CASSYQRLAGAYEQYF.

The genes are TRBV12-3 or TRBV12-4 and TRBJ2-4, with D possibly TRBD1 on 5 matching bases. The CDR3 covers 16 residues. Trimming removed 3 bases at V and 0 bases at J, with 12 bases between. The CDR3 protein is CASSFFTQGAKNIQYF. CDR3 DNA sequence: TGTGCCAGCAGTTTCTTCACCCAGGGAGCCAAAAACATTCAGTACTTC.

This clonotype was seen repeatedly, ten times or more. J is TRBJ2-1 and V is TRBV5-1; the D gene is possibly TRBD2 (6 bases). This CDR3 is 13 amino acids long. The germline gives CDR1 SGHRS, CDR2 YFSETQ. The ends were cut back, 1 base at V and 7 bases at J, with 9 bases in the middle. The CDR3 sequence: CASSLLGRNEQFF. CDR3 bases: TGCGCCAGCAGCTTGCTTGGGAGGAATGAGCAGTTCTTC.

This clonotype was counted at least ten times. The chain employs TRBV4-2 and TRBJ1-5; D is ambiguous. Trimming left V 0 bases short and J 5 bases short, with 11 bases between. Germline V gene sequence: CDR1 LGHNA, CDR2 YNFKEQ. The CDR3 consists of 15 residues. This CDR3 reads CASSQEAVGYQPQHF. The CDR3 DNA reads as TGTGCCAGCAGCCAAGAAGCAGTAGGGTATCAGCCCCAGCATTTT.

This clonotype came up many times. This chain connects TRBV5-1 to TRBJ2-2; the D is unclear. Trimming stripped 1 base from V and 0 bases from J, with 7 bases between. This CDR3 contains 15 residues. The germline V gene encodes CDR1 SGHRS and CDR2 YFSETQ. The CDR3, as DNA: TGCGCCAGCAGCTTGCAGCCAGCGAACACCGGGGAGCTGTTTTTT. It is translated as CASSLQPANTGELFF.

There are many counts of this clonotype. This chain uses TRBV20-1 with TRBJ1-5; tentative D call: TRBD1 (6 bases). This CDR3 is built from 15 residues. V gave up 4 bases and J gave up 1 base, with 14 bases separating them. Germline loops: CDR1 DFQATT, CDR2 SNEGSKA (reference sequence). DNA of the CDR3: TGCAGTGCTAACGAGGGGGTTTGGAGCAATCAGCCCCAGCATTTT. This sequence encodes CSANEGVWSNQPQHF.